Each of the 22 T cell receptor beta chains below was sequenced from the same sample in a study of blood T cell repertoires in COVID-19. The method was immunoSEQ multiplex PCR; TCRdb's version includes in-frame clones alone and lacks a portion of them. The repertoire holds 150,000 to 200,000 clones, with about nine tenths as singletons. What was sequenced was peripheral blood. The origin of the receptors is a man aged 18 to 29 who had recovered from COVID-19.

The chain recombines TRBV24-1 with TRBJ2-1; possibly TRBD1 for D (5 bases). CDR1 and CDR2 from the germline V gene are KGHDR and SFDVKD. V dropped 6 bases and J dropped 9 bases, with 11 bases sitting between them. The CDR3 runs to 12 residues. CDR3 sequence (DNA): TGTGCCACCAGTAGGGGCTTGGGTGAGCAGTTCTTC. The encoded protein is CATSRGLGEQFF.

This rearrangement joins TRBV9 to TRBJ1-5; 7 bases match TRBD1. V trimming: 3 bases; J trimming: 7 bases; junction bases outside the gene matches: 7. The CDR3 has 14 residues. Looked up from germline, CDR1 is SGDLS and CDR2 is YYNGEE. Here the CDR3 reads CASSANQGEQPQHF. CDR3 nucleotide sequence: TGTGCCAGCAGCGCCAACCAGGGGGAACAGCCCCAGCATTTT.

The V gene is TRBV4-2, the J gene TRBJ2-3; perhaps TRBD1 as D (6 bases). This CDR3 has 14 amino acids. Germline CDR1 LGHNA, CDR2 YNFKEQ. Trimming shortened V by 1 base and J by 6 bases, and 11 bases separated the two germline ends. The CDR3 DNA follows: TGTGCCAGCAGCCAAGCCACAGGGATTGATACGCAGTATTTT. Protein: CASSQATGIDTQYF.

The V gene is TRBV5-6, the J gene TRBJ1-2; D unresolved. The germline V gene has CDR1 SGHDT and CDR2 YYEEEE. Trimming removed 0 bases from V and 8 bases from J, with 11 bases in between. CDR3 size: 13 residues. The CDR3 nucleotides read TGTGCCAGCAGCTTGGTCGACCAAGCGGGCTACACCTTC. Protein: CASSLVDQAGYTF.

The chain joins TRBV28 to TRBJ2-7, with 7 bases lining up with TRBD2. Germline V CDR1 and CDR2: MDHEN, SYDVKM. The CDR3 has 15 residues. V shed 6 bases, J shed 1 base, and the junction held 9 bases outside the gene matches. The CDR3 here is CASSLEWEGSYEQYF. The CDR3 DNA is TGTGCCAGCAGCCTCGAGTGGGAGGGGTCCTACGAGCAGTACTTC.

The chain is built from TRBV19 and TRBJ1-2; 8 bases line up with TRBD1. V dropped 9 bases and J dropped 0; count of bases not matched to a gene: 12. This CDR3 is built from 16 residues. Germline V lookup: CDR1 LNHDA, CDR2 SQIVND (reference sequence). CDR3 residues: CASLRSGGATNYGYTF. CDR3 nucleotide sequence: TGTGCCAGCCTCAGATCAGGGGGCGCGACTAACTATGGCTACACCTTC.

The chain combines TRBV6-2 or TRBV6-3 with TRBJ1-1, with TRBD1 identical over 7 bases. V shed 5 bases and J 0 bases; nucleotides not matched to a gene: 3. Germline CDR1 MNHEY, CDR2 SVGEGT. This CDR3 has 14 amino acids. The CDR3 sequence: CASSIGGVNTEAFF. The CDR3, as DNA: TGTGCCAGCAGTATAGGGGGCGTGAACACTGAAGCTTTCTTT.

The chain links TRBV28 to TRBJ2-3; TRBD1 might be the D (5 bases). There are 14 residues in the CDR3. The V end lost 6 bases, the J end lost 4 bases, and 14 bases lay between the germline ends. Germline assignment: CDR1 MDHEN and CDR2 SYDVKM. CDR3 nucleotides: TGTGCCAGCAGGATCTCAGGGTACCCAGATACGCAGTATTTT. It codes for CASRISGYPDTQYF. The full variable domain, in which reference TRBV28 and TRBJ2-3 provide the parts outside the CDR3, is DVKVTQSSRYLVKRTGEKVFLECVQDMDHENMFWYRQDPGLGLRLIYFSYDVKMKEKGDIPEGYSVSREKKERFSLILESASTNQTSMYLCASRISGYPDTQYFGPGTRLTVL.

The chain uses TRBV3-1 (or the pseudogene TRBV3-2) and TRBJ1-2, with TRBD1 matching over 7 bases. The CDR3 covers 15 residues. Germline V gene sequence: CDR1 LGHDT, CDR2 YNNKEL (reference sequence). With V trimmed by 3 bases and J by 4 bases, 8 bases remained unmatched. The CDR3 DNA reads TGTGCCAGCAGCCAGGGGGCAAGGGGGCCCTATGGCTACACCTTC. It translates to CASSQGARGPYGYTF.

This chain connects TRBV2 to TRBJ2-1; D remains unclear. Deletions cut 6 bases from V and 6 bases from J, with 12 bases between. Germline V gives CDR1 SNHLY, CDR2 FYNNEI. The CDR3 covers 13 residues. The CDR3: CASSAPPGNEQFF. In nucleotides, the CDR3 is TGTGCCAGCAGCGCACCCCCAGGCAATGAGCAGTTCTTC.

The chain joins TRBV3-1 (or the pseudogene TRBV3-2) to TRBJ2-2; 10 bases line up with TRBD1. V lost 3 bases, J lost 6 bases, and 7 bases stayed unmatched. The germline gives CDR1 LGHDT, CDR2 YNNKEL (reference sequence). There are 16 residues in the CDR3. The CDR3 coding sequence is TGTGCCAGCAGCCAGATGGGACAGGGGAAGGCCGGGGAGCTGTTTTTT. Translating gives CASSQMGQGKAGELFF.

The chain uses TRBV12-3 or TRBV12-4 and TRBJ2-1; possibly TRBD1 for D (6 bases). This CDR3 has 12 residues. V dropped 8 bases and J dropped 7 bases, with 12 bases sitting between them. The CDR3 is CASAQRGNEQFF. The CDR3 DNA is TGTGCCAGCGCCCAGAGGGGGAATGAGCAGTTCTTC.

The chain is built from TRBV28 and TRBJ2-6; D perhaps matches TRBD1 (6 bases). This CDR3 region has 14 residues. From germline, CDR1 is MDHEN and CDR2 SYDVKM. Trimming pared 10 bases from V and 4 bases from J, leaving 14 bases between. CDR3 residues: CATGWGLGANVLTF. Written as DNA, the CDR3 is TGTGCCACCGGATGGGGGCTCGGGGCCAACGTCCTGACTTTC.

This clone was seen just once. CDR3 bases: TGTGCCAGCAGGAGCCCGGGTGGAGGCAATCAGCCCCAGCATTTT. Translating gives CASRSPGGGNQPQHF. This chain connects TRBV28 to TRBJ1-5, with unresolved D. With 6 bases removed from V and 2 bases from J, the gap between germline ends came to 14 bases. The CDR3 has 15 amino acids. CDR1 and CDR2 from the germline V gene are MDHEN and SYDVKM.

V usage is TRBV5-5 and J usage is TRBJ2-1; tentative D call: TRBD2 (6 bases). CDR1 SGHKS and CDR2 YYEKEE come from the germline V gene (reference sequence). The CDR3 has 16 amino acids. V dropped 4 bases and J dropped 5 bases, with 19 bases sitting between them. CDR3 DNA sequence: TGTGCCAGCAGCCCTAATGGGGGGTTGGCCAACAATGAGCAGTTCTTC. Protein: CASSPNGGLANNEQFF.

The chain recombines TRBV6-5 with TRBJ1-1; possibly TRBD1 for D (6 bases). V gave up 6 bases and J gave up 4 bases, with 12 bases separating them. The CDR3 covers 13 residues. Germline V gene data show CDR1 as MNHEY and CDR2 as SVGAGI. CDR3 sequence (DNA): TGTGCCAGCAGCCCAATGGGGGCCACTGAAGCTTTCTTT. Translating it yields CASSPMGATEAFF.

The CDR3 loop reads CASSLFETSTGELFF. CDR3 nucleotides: TGCGCCAGCAGCTTGTTCGAGACTAGCACCGGGGAGCTGTTTTTT. V and J are TRBV5-1 and TRBJ2-2; D may be TRBD2 (6 bases). The CDR3 consists of 15 residues. Between the trimmed V and J ends, which lost 1 base and 4 bases, there was a span of 11 bases. The germline V gene encodes CDR1 SGHRS and CDR2 YFSETQ.

The V gene is TRBV19, the J gene TRBJ2-1; the match to TRBD2 covers 12 bases. Germline V gives CDR1 LNHDA, CDR2 SQIVND (reference sequence). CDR3 length: 18 amino acids. The junction had 7 bases not matched to a gene; V was cut back by 0 bases and J by 4 bases. CDR3 region: CASSIERGGLAGYNEQFF. The CDR3 DNA follows: TGTGCCAGTAGTATAGAGAGGGGAGGACTAGCGGGGTACAATGAGCAGTTCTTC.

The V and J genes are TRBV5-1 and TRBJ2-3; TRBD2 matches at 13 bases. The CDR3 totals 17 residues. The J segment lost 5 bases and the V segment lost 2 bases, leaving 8 bases of the junction unmatched. The germline CDR1 and CDR2 sequences are SGHRS and YFSETQ. Here the CDR3 reads CASSFDPGLAGLDTQYF. CDR3 in DNA: TGCGCCAGCAGCTTCGACCCGGGACTAGCGGGACTAGATACGCAGTATTTT.

The chain combines TRBV15 with TRBJ2-2; tentatively, D is TRBD2 (7 bases). Per germline, CDR1 LNHNV and CDR2 YYDKDF (reference sequence). CDR3 length: 16 residues. Trimming removed 3 bases from V and 4 bases from J, with 15 bases in between. The chain's CDR3 is CATSRPTGGGTGELFF. Written as DNA, the CDR3 is TGTGCCACCAGCAGGCCTACGGGGGGCGGCACCGGGGAGCTGTTTTTT.

The chain couples TRBV27 to TRBJ2-6; 8 nucleotides match TRBD1. The CDR3 totals 19 residues. The J segment lost 0 bases and the V segment lost 7 bases, leaving 14 bases of the junction unmatched. Germline-derived CDR1 and CDR2 are MNHEY and SMNVEV (reference sequence). This CDR3 is CASTSKGTGVYSGANVLTF. CDR3 DNA sequence: TGTGCCAGCACCTCAAAGGGGACAGGAGTATACTCTGGGGCCAACGTCCTGACTTTC. The full variable domain, rest sourced from reference TRBV27 and TRBJ2-6, is EAQVTQNPRYLITVTGKKLTVTCSQNMNHEYMSWYRQDPGLGLRQIYYSMNVEVTDKGDVPEGYKVSRKEKRNFPLILESPSPNQTSLYFCASTSKGTGVYSGANVLTFGAGSRLTVL.

The J gene is TRBJ2-1, the V gene TRBV7-9, with D perhaps matching TRBD1 (5 bases). Germline CDR1 is SEHNR and CDR2 is FQNEAQ (reference sequence). The CDR3 has 16 amino acids. Trimming removed 6 bases at V and 0 bases at J, with 15 bases between. CDR3 DNA sequence: TGTGCCAGCAGACTGCAAGGGGTCGGCTCCTACAATGAGCAGTTCTTC. Translation gives CASRLQGVGSYNEQFF.